Listed here are 7 T cell receptor beta chains from one sample, sequenced in a study of T cell changes during pregnancy in multiple sclerosis. Assay used: immunoSEQ multiplex PCR; TCRdb lists only in-frame clones, some missing. The data show 85,000 to 100,000 clones, with roughly 90% seen just once and approximately 0.99% held by the top ten. Sequenced material: peripheral blood, taken before pregnancy. The receptor source for this set is a female donor with multiple sclerosis, enrolled in a pregnancy study.

The rearrangement uses TRBV15 and TRBJ2-1, with TRBD1 matching over 7 bases. V lost 3 bases, J lost 4 bases, and 6 bases stayed unmatched. Per germline, CDR1 LNHNV and CDR2 YYDKDF (reference sequence). This CDR3 has 15 residues. CDR3 nucleotides: TGTGCCACCAGCAGCGGCTCGGACAGGTACAATGAGCAGTTCTTC. It specifies CATSSGSDRYNEQFF. Supplemented by reference TRBV15 and TRBJ2-1, the full variable domain reads DAMVIQNPRYQVTQFGKPVTLSCSQTLNHNVMYWYQQKSSQAPKLLFHYYDKDFNNEADTPDNFQSRRPNTSFCFLDIRSPGLGDTAMYLCATSSGSDRYNEQFFGPGTRLTVL.

The chain uses TRBV12-5 and TRBJ1-1; 8 bases fit TRBD1. Germline assignment: CDR1 LGHNT and CDR2 FRNRAP. The CDR3 is 14 residues long. V trimming: 6 bases; J trimming: 2 bases; junction bases outside the gene matches: 5. In DNA form, the CDR3 reads TGTGCTAGTGGCTCACAGGGGGGAAACACTGAAGCTTTCTTT. This codes for CASGSQGGNTEAFF.

The CDR3 is CASSTTGGYTF. The CDR3 nucleotides read TGTGCCAGTAGTACAACAGGTGGCTACACCTTC. This chain connects TRBV19 to TRBJ1-2, with D perhaps TRBD1 (5 bases). V lost 4 bases and J 7 bases, leaving 7 bases between the germline ends. Germline V gene sequence: CDR1 LNHDA, CDR2 SQIVND (reference sequence). This CDR3 contains 11 residues.

The rearrangement links TRBV4-2 to TRBJ2-4, with 7 nucleotides matching TRBD1. V gave up 4 bases and J gave up 5 bases; unmatched junction bases: 8. This CDR3 has 15 amino acids. CDR1 LGHNA and CDR2 YNFKEQ come from the germline V gene. CDR3 sequence (DNA): TGTGCCAGCAGCCTGGGTCTGGGGACAGAAAACATTCAGTACTTC. Its protein product is CASSLGLGTENIQYF.

The genes are TRBV4-2 and TRBJ2-7; 10 positions agree with TRBD1. Losses at the gene ends were 1 base for V and 5 bases for J; bases not matched to a gene: 5. The CDR3 consists of 15 residues. Germline CDR1 is LGHNA and CDR2 is YNFKEQ. CDR3 sequence: CASSQVLGQGDEQYF. The CDR3 nucleotides are TGTGCCAGCAGCCAAGTACTCGGACAGGGGGACGAGCAGTACTTC.

The chain links TRBV9 to TRBJ1-3, with 8 bases that match TRBD1. Germline assignment: CDR1 SGDLS and CDR2 YYNGEE. CDR3 length: 17 amino acids. The junction had 13 bases not matched to a gene; V was cut back by 4 bases and J by 4 bases. In DNA, the CDR3 is TGTGCCAGCAGCCCCCATGTTCAGGGGGCGCCGGGAAACACCATATATTTT. It is translated as CASSPHVQGAPGNTIYF.

The chain recombines TRBV2 with TRBJ1-2; D is possibly TRBD1 (5 bases). CDR3 size: 15 residues. CDR1 and CDR2 (germline): SNHLY, FYNNEI. V gave up 2 bases and J gave up 0 bases, with 10 bases separating them. For the CDR3, the DNA is TGTGCCAGCAGTGAAAACAGGTCGCCTAACTATGGCTACACCTTC. Translated: CASSENRSPNYGYTF.